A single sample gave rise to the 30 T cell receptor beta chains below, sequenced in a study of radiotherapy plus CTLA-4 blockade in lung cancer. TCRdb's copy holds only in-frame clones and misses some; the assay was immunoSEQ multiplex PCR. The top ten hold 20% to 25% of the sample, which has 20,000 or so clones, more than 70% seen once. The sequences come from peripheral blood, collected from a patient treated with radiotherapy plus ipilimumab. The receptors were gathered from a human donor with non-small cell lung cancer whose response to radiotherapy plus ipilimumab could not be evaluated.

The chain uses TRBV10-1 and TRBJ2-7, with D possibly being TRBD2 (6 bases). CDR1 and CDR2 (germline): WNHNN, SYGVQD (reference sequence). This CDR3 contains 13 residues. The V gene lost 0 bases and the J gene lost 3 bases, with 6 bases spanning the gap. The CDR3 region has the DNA TGCGCCAGCAGTGAGTCGGGACTCTACGAGCAGTACTTC. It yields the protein CASSESGLYEQYF.

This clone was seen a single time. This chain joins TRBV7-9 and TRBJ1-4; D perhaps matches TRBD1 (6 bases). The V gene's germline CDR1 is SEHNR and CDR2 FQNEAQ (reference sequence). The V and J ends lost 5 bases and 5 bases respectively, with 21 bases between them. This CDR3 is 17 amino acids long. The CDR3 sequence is CASSRRGVGGQNEKLFF. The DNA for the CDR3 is TGTGCCAGCAGCCGCAGGGGAGTTGGCGGACAAAATGAAAAACTGTTTTTT.

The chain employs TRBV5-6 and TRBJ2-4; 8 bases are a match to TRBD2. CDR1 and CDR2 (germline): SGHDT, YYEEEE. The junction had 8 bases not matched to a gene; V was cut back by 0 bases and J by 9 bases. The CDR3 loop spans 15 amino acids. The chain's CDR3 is CASSLGGVSGSIQYF. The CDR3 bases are TGTGCCAGCAGCTTGGGGGGGGTAAGCGGGAGCATTCAGTACTTC.

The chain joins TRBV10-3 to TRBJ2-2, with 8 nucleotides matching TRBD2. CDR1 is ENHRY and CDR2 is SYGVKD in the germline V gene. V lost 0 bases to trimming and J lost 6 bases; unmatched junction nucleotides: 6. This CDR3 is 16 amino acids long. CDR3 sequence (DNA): TGTGCCATCAGTGAGTCGACGGGGGGGGGACCCGGGGAGCTGTTTTTT. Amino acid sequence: CAISESTGGGPGELFF.

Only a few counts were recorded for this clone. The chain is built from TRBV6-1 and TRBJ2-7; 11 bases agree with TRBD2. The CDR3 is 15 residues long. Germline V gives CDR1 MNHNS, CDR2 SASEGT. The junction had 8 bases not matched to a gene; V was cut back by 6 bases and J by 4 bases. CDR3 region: CASRATSGVRYEQYF. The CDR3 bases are TGTGCCAGCAGAGCGACTAGCGGGGTTCGGTACGAGCAGTACTTC.

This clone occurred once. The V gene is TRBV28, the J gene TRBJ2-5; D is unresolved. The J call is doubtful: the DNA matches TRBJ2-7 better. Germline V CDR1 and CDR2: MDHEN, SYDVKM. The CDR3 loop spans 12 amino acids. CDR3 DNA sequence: TGTGCCAGCAGTTTCAAAAGCTACGAGCAGTACTTC. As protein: CASSFKSYEQYF.

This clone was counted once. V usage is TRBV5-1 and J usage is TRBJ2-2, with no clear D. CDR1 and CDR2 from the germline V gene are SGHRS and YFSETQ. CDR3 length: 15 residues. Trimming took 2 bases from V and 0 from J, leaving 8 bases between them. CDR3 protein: CASSFDTSNTGELFF. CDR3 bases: TGCGCCAGCAGCTTTGACACTTCGAACACCGGGGAGCTGTTTTTT.

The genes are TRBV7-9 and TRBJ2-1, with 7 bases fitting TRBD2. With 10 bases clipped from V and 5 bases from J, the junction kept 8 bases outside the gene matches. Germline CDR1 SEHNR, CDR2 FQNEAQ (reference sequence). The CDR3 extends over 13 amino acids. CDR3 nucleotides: TGTGCCATCGGGAAGCTAGCGGACAATGAGCAGTTCTTC. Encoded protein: CAIGKLADNEQFF.

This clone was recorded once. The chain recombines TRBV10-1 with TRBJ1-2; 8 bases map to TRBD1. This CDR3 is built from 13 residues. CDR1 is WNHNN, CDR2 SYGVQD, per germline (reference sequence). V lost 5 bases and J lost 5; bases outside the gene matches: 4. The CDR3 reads CASSRTGKYGYTF. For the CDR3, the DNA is TGCGCCAGCAGTAGGACAGGGAAGTATGGCTACACCTTC.

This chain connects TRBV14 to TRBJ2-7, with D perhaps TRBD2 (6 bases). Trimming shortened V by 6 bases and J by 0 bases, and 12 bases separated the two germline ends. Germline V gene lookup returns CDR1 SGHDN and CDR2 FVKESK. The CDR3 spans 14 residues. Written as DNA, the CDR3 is TGTGCCAGCAGTCGCTTGACTAGCTCCTACGAGCAGTACTTC. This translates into CASSRLTSSYEQYF.

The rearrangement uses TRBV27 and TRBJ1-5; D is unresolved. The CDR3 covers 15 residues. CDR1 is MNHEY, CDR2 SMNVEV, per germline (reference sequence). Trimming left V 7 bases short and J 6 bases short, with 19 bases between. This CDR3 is CASTSSIDRGQPQHF. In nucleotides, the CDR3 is TGTGCCAGCACCTCATCGATCGATCGGGGTCAGCCCCAGCATTTT.

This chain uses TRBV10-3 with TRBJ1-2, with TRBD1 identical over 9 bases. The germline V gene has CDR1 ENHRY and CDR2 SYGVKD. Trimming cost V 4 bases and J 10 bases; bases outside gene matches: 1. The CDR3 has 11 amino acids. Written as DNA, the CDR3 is TGTGCCATCAGTGGGGACAGGGCCTACACCTTC. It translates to CAISGDRAYTF.

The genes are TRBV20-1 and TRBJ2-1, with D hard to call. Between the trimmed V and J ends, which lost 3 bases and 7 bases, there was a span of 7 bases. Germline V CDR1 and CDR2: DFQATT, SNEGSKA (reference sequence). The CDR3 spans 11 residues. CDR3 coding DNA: TGCAGTGCTAGTTTCGCGAATGAGCAGTTCTTC. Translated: CSASFANEQFF.

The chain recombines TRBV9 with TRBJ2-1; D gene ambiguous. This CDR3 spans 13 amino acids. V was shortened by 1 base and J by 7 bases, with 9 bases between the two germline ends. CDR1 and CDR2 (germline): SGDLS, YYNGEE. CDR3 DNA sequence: TGTGCCAGCAGCGTACATTGGCGGAATGAGCAGTTCTTC. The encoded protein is CASSVHWRNEQFF.

CDR3 nucleotide sequence: TGTGCCAGCAGATCCACAGGGGTCCCTGAAGCTTTCTTT. This codes for CASRSTGVPEAFF. The chain is built from TRBV11-2 and TRBJ1-1, with 7 bases identical to TRBD1. The V segment lost 6 bases and the J segment 6 bases; nucleotides outside the gene matches: 7. The CDR3 runs 13 residues. Per germline, CDR1 SGHAT and CDR2 FQNNGV.

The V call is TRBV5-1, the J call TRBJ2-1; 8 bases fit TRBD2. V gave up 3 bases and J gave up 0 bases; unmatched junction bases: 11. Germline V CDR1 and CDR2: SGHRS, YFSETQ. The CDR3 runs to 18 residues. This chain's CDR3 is CASSSPAGGFSSYNEQFF. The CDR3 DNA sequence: TGCGCCAGCAGCTCCCCCGCGGGAGGCTTCAGCTCCTACAATGAGCAGTTCTTC.

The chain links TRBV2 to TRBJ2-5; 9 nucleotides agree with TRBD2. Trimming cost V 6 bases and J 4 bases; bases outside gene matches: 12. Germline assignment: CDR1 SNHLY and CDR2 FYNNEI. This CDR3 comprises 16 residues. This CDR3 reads CASRGSGRGGRETQYF. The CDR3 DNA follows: TGTGCCAGCAGGGGGAGTGGGCGGGGGGGCCGAGAGACCCAGTACTTC.

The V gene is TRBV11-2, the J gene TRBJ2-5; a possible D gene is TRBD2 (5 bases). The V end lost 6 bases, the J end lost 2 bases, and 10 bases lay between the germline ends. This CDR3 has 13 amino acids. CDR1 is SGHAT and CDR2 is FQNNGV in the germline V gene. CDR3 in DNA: TGTGCCAGCAGTCGGGATCTACAAGAGACCCAGTACTTC. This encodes CASSRDLQETQYF. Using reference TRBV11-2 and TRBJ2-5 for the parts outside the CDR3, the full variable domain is EAGVAQSPRYKIIEKRQSVAFWCNPISGHATLYWYQQILGQGPKLLIQFQNNGVVDDSQLPKDRFSAERLKGVDSTLKIQPAKLEDSAVYLCASSRDLQETQYFGPGTRLLVL.

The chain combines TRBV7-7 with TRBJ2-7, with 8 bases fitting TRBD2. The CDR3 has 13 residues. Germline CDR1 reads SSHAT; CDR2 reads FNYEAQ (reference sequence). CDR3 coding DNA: TGTGCTAGCTCTTTCCGGGAGGGCTACGAGCAGTACTTC. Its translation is CASSFREGYEQYF.

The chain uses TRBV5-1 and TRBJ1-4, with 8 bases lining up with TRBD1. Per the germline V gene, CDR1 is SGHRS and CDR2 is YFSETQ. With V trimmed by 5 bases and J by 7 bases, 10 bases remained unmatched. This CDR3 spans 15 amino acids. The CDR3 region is CASRPGTGPGEKLFF. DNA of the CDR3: TGCGCCAGCAGACCGGGGACAGGCCCCGGTGAAAAACTGTTTTTT.

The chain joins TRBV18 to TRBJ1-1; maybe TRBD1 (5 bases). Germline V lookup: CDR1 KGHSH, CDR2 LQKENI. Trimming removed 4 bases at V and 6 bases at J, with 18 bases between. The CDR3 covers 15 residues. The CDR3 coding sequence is TGTGCCAGCTCACTTCGGACAATGAATGGGGCTGAAGCTTTCTTT. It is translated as CASSLRTMNGAEAFF. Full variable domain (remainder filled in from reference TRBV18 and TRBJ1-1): NAGVMQNPRHLVRRRGQEARLRCSPMKGHSHVYWYRQLPEEGLKFMVYLQKENIIDESGMPKERFSAEFPKEGPSILRIQQVVRGDSAAYFCASSLRTMNGAEAFFGQGTRLTVV.

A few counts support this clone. The CDR3 loop reads CASSEAPMGLAGAYNEQFF. CDR3 sequence (DNA): TGTGCCAGTAGTGAGGCCCCTATGGGACTAGCGGGCGCCTACAATGAGCAGTTCTTC. The V gene is TRBV19, the J gene TRBJ2-1, with 12 bases that match TRBD2. The CDR3 length is 19 residues. Germline V gene sequence: CDR1 LNHDA, CDR2 SQIVND (reference sequence). The V gene end was trimmed by 5 bases and the J gene end by 2 bases; junction bases not matched to a gene: 13. The entire variable domain, with the rest obtained from reference TRBV19 and TRBJ2-1, is as follows: DGGITQSPKYLFRKEGQNVTLSCEQNLNHDAMYWYRQDPGQGLRLIYYSQIVNDFQKGDIAEGYSVSREKKESFPLTVTSAQKNPTAFYLCASSEAPMGLAGAYNEQFFGPGTRLTVL.

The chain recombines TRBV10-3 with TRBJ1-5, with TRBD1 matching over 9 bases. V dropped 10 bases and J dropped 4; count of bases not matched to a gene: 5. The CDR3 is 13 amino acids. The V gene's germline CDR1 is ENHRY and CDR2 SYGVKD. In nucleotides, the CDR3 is TGTGCCACCCGACAGGGGGTGAATCAGCCCCAGCATTTT. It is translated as CATRQGVNQPQHF.

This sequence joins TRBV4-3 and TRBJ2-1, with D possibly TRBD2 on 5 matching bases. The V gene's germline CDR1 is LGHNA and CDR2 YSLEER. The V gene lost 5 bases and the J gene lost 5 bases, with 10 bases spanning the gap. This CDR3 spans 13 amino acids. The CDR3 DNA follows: TGCGCCAGCAGCGTTCGGGGAAACAATGAGCAGTTCTTC. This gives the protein CASSVRGNNEQFF.

CDR3 sequence (DNA): TGCGCCAGCAGCTTACTAGCGAGCACAGATACGCAGTATTTT. As protein: CASSLLASTDTQYF. The gene calls are TRBV5-1 and TRBJ2-3; 7 nucleotides line up with TRBD2. The length of the CDR3 is 14 residues. With V trimmed by 2 bases and J by 0 bases, 0 bases remained unmatched. Germline CDR1 is SGHRS and CDR2 is YFSETQ.

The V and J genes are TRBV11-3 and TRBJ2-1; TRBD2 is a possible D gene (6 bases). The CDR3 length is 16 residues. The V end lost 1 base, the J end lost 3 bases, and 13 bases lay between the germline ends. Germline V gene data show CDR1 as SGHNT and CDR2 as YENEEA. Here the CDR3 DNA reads TGTGCCAGCAGCTTAGGCGGGGCAGGAGGCTACAATGAGCAGTTCTTC. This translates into CASSLGGAGGYNEQFF.

CDR3 region: CASSLDWGVNSPLHF. The CDR3 coding sequence is TGCGCCAGCAGCTTGGATTGGGGGGTTAATTCACCCCTCCACTTT. The chain uses TRBV5-1 and TRBJ1-6, with D possibly matching TRBD1 (5 bases). The CDR3 is 15 amino acids. V was cut by 0 bases and J by 6 bases, with 10 bases left in between. Germline V gene data show CDR1 as SGHRS and CDR2 as YFSETQ.

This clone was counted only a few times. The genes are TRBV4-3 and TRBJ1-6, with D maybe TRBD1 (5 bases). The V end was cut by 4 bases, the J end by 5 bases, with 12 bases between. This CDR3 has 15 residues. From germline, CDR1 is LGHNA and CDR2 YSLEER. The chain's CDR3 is CASSRQLDDNSPLHF. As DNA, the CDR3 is TGCGCCAGCAGCCGACAGTTAGATGATAATTCACCCCTCCACTTT.

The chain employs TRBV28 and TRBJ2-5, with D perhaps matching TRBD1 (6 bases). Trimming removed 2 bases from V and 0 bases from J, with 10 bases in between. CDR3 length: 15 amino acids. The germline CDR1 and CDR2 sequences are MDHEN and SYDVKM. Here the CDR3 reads CASSLDRMYQETQYF. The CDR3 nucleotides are TGTGCCAGCAGTTTAGACAGGATGTACCAAGAGACCCAGTACTTC.

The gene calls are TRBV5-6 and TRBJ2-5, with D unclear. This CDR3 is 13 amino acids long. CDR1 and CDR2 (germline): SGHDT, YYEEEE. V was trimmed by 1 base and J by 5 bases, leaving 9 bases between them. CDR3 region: CASSLILVETQYF. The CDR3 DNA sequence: TGTGCCAGCAGCTTGATATTAGTTGAGACCCAGTACTTC.